The TCR beta chain under discussion was sequenced for a study of blood T cells in healthy people across ages. Study information: Template switching picked up about one barcoded beta molecule for each two T cells. Regarding the study as a whole: There was a strong correlation between TCR beta diversity and naive T cell percentage. Comparison with aged donors showed that long-lived donors had more naive CD4+ cells and higher diversity.

This CDR3 region has 17 residues. Primers used in a second PCR of roughly 6 to 12 cycles were a sample-barcoded 5' primer and a J-beta primer mix. Paired-end reads containing CDR3 totaled no fewer than 2.5 million for each sample. TCRdb independently ran MiXCR on the 5' RACE reads; one entry per CDR3 protein. The table lists around 1.5 million distinct CDR3 sequences, roughly 64% of them singletons. Comments on this clonotype: Its target is unknown.

Sequencing input: blood. The clonotype was recovered from a man younger than 35 in good health. V usage is TRBV21-1 and J usage is TRBJ2-7; the tabulated D call, TRBD2, remains unverified against the DNA. TRBV21-1 is described as a pseudogene. The CDR3 DNA reads as TGTGCCAGCAGCTCCCGGACTAGCGGGGGCCGTTCCTACGAGCAGTACTTC. Amino acids: CASSSRTSGGRSYEQYF.